The 15 T cell receptor beta chains presented below share a single source sample, sequenced in a study of sequential checkpoint blockade in melanoma. The treatment here: randomized to nivolumab then ipilimumab (arm A) or the reverse (arm B). The protocol was immunoSEQ multiplex PCR, while the TCRdb copy is restricted to in-frame clones and leaves out a portion. The sample has roughly 17,000 clones; roughly 70% are singletons. The source material was CD8+ T cells sorted from blood (inferred from file names), sampled from a patient given nivolumab and ipilimumab in sequence. Receptor source: a human donor with melanoma.

The V gene is TRBV15, the J gene TRBJ1-3, with D unresolved. V lost 1 base and J 0 bases, leaving 16 bases between the germline ends. In germline, CDR1 is LNHNV, CDR2 YYDKDF (reference sequence). The CDR3 is made up of 18 amino acids. CDR3 coding DNA: TGTGCCACCAGCAGAGGTCCAGTCCTTACTAGCTCTGGAAACACCATATATTTT. Protein product: CATSRGPVLTSSGNTIYF.

The V call is TRBV6-1, the J call TRBJ1-2; D might be TRBD1 (6 bases). The CDR3 has 15 residues. The V end was cut by 7 bases, the J end by 7 bases, with 22 bases between. Looked up from germline, CDR1 is MNHNS and CDR2 is SASEGT. CDR3 bases: TGTGCCAGCACCCCACGTCCGGGGGGCGCAGGTGGCTACACCTTC. Translating it yields CASTPRPGGAGGYTF.

A few counts support this clone. This rearrangement joins TRBV5-6 to TRBJ2-7, with 8 nucleotides matching TRBD2. The trim removed 5 bases at V and 4 bases at J, leaving 5 bases unmatched. The CDR3 contains 13 residues. Looked up from germline, CDR1 is SGHDT and CDR2 is YYEEEE. The CDR3 spells CASSSLAGYEQYF. DNA for the CDR3: TGTGCCAGCAGTTCTTTAGCGGGATACGAGCAGTACTTC.

This clone was recorded only once. Its ends do not fully match the called genes, so a read error is possible. This chain joins TRBV27 and TRBJ1-6, with TRBD1 identical over 8 bases. In germline, CDR1 is MNHEY, CDR2 SMNVEV (reference sequence). There are 12 residues in the CDR3. This CDR3 reads CASSALTGGVFF. The CDR3 DNA follows: TGTGCCAGCAGTGCCCTAACAGGGGGGGTTTTTTTT.

This chain connects TRBV11-2 to TRBJ2-3; the match to TRBD2 covers 13 bases. The CDR3 runs to 17 residues. V dropped 4 bases and J dropped 5; count of bases not matched to a gene: 9. Germline CDR1 reads SGHAT; CDR2 reads FQNNGV. CDR3 coding DNA: TGTGCCAGCAGCTCGGAACTAGCGGGGGGGCCTGTAGATACGCAGTATTTT. Amino acids: CASSSELAGGPVDTQYF.

Only a few counts were recorded for this clone. This chain links TRBV4-3 with TRBJ2-1; the match to TRBD2 covers 8 bases. The V gene end was trimmed by 0 bases and the J gene end by 10 bases; junction bases not matched to a gene: 8. The CDR3 spans 15 residues. The germline V gene has CDR1 LGHNA and CDR2 YSLEER. In DNA, the CDR3 is TGCGCCAGCAGCCAAGATACGGGAGGGCCTTCGGAGCAGTTCTTC. Its translation: CASSQDTGGPSEQFF.

V usage is TRBV15 and J usage is TRBJ1-4; no firm D call. Germline V CDR1 and CDR2: LNHNV, YYDKDF (reference sequence). The CDR3 extends over 14 amino acids. V dropped 3 bases and J dropped 0 bases, with 5 bases sitting between them. Written as DNA, the CDR3 is TGTGCCACCAGCAGGCAGACAACTAATGAAAAACTGTTTTTT. This translates into CATSRQTTNEKLFF.

This clone was seen more than once but under ten times. The CDR3 nucleotides are TGTGCCAGTATTTCTAGGGACAGGGCGAGAGAAGCTTTCTTT. This codes for CASISRDRAREAFF. V is TRBV19 and J is TRBJ1-1; TRBD1 matches 9 bases. The CDR3 is 14 residues long. From germline, CDR1 is LNHDA and CDR2 SQIVND (reference sequence). The V and J ends lost 7 bases and 8 bases, in that order; junction bases with no gene match: 11.

This chain connects TRBV13 to TRBJ2-1, with D perhaps matching TRBD2 (5 bases). The ends were cut back, 3 bases at V and 0 bases at J, with 9 bases in the middle. The germline CDR1 and CDR2 sequences are PRHDT and FYEKMQ (reference sequence). This CDR3 spans 15 amino acids. DNA of the CDR3: TGTGCCAGCAGCTTCCGGGAAAGCTCCTACAATGAGCAGTTCTTC. Protein sequence: CASSFRESSYNEQFF. Together with reference TRBV13 and TRBJ2-1, the CDR3 gives the full variable domain: AAGVIQSPRHLIKEKRETATLKCYPIPRHDTVYWYQQGPGQDPQFLISFYEKMQSDKGSIPDRFSAQQFSDYHSELNMSSLELGDSALYFCASSFRESSYNEQFFGPGTRLTVL.

The chain recombines TRBV5-3 with TRBJ2-3, with no clear D. TRBV5-3 is flagged as an ORF with uncertain function. The CDR3 contains 13 residues. The V end lost 9 bases, the J end lost 7 bases, and 18 bases lay between the germline ends. CDR3 DNA: TGTGCCACGATGCCAATACTCTCTTATACGCAGTATTTT. This encodes CATMPILSYTQYF.

The genes are TRBV7-6 and TRBJ2-3; possibly TRBD2 for D (6 bases). Germline V CDR1 and CDR2: SGHVS, FNYEAQ. Trimming removed 1 base from V and 3 bases from J, with 11 bases in between. CDR3 length: 15 residues. CDR3 amino acids: CASSLEAGRTDTQYF. DNA of the CDR3: TGTGCCAGCAGCTTAGAGGCAGGGAGGACAGATACGCAGTATTTT.

CDR3 DNA: TGTGCCAGCAGTTTAGTTGGGGGGGAGCAGTTCTTC. Its protein is CASSLVGGEQFF. The J gene is TRBJ2-1, the V gene TRBV27, with D maybe TRBD2 (6 bases). CDR3 length equals 12 residues. CDR1 is MNHEY and CDR2 is SMNVEV in the germline V gene (reference sequence). The V gene lost 2 bases and the J gene lost 10 bases, with 9 bases spanning the gap.

This chain connects TRBV9 to TRBJ2-1; 8 nucleotides line up with TRBD1. CDR1 is SGDLS, CDR2 YYNGEE, per germline. The V segment lost 3 bases and the J segment 4 bases; nucleotides outside the gene matches: 6. The CDR3 runs 15 residues. The CDR3 here is CASSGTGTMYNEQFF. CDR3 nucleotide sequence: TGTGCCAGCAGCGGGACAGGGACAATGTACAATGAGCAGTTCTTC.

This clone has only a few counts. This chain links TRBV21-1 with TRBJ1-1; TRBD1 is the table's D call, not checked against the DNA. TRBV21-1 is classified as a pseudogene. CDR3 length equals 15 residues. Written as DNA, the CDR3 is TGTGCCAGCAGCAAAACAGGGGACTCGAACACTGAAGCTTTCTTT. This codes for CASSKTGDSNTEAFF.

This chain links TRBV7-7 with TRBJ2-2; TRBD1 matches 12 bases. The ends lost 4 bases at V and 7 bases at J; junction bases unmatched: 4. The CDR3 has 15 amino acids. The germline CDR1 and CDR2 sequences are SSHAT and FNYEAQ (reference sequence). This CDR3 reads CASSSGTGGGGELFF. The DNA of the CDR3 is TGTGCCAGCAGCTCAGGGACAGGGGGCGGCGGGGAGCTGTTTTTT.